The 22 T cell receptor beta chains in this list originate from one sample, sequenced in a study of identical twins. TCRdb called the 5' RACE reads again in MiXCR, with one record for every CDR3 protein. The table includes 450,000 or so distinct CDR3 sequences, 24% detected once. The same sample was also used in a study of T cells expressing NK-cell markers.

Material for sequencing was CD4+ T cells sorted from blood. The receptor source for this set is a woman aged 18-30 years in good health.

The V and J genes are TRBV20-1 and TRBJ2-7; D could derive from TRBD1 or TRBD2 (6 bases each). The CDR3 has 16 residues. The germline V gene encodes CDR1 DFQATT and CDR2 SNEGSKA (reference sequence). With 0 bases removed from V and 4 bases from J, the gap between germline ends came to 19 bases. The CDR3 sequence: CSARDQGKGGTYEQYF. The CDR3 bases are TGCAGTGCTAGAGATCAGGGGAAAGGAGGGACGTACGAGCAGTACTTC.

This clonotype was seen a handful of times. The chain has TRBV20-1 and TRBJ2-7; perhaps TRBD1 as D (6 bases). Trimming shortened V by 6 bases and J by 5 bases, and 14 bases separated the two germline ends. The V gene's germline CDR1 is DFQATT and CDR2 SNEGSKA (reference sequence). The CDR3 runs to 12 residues. CDR3: CSALDRLNEQYF. For the CDR3, the DNA is TGCAGTGCCCTCGACAGGTTGAACGAGCAGTACTTC.

This clonotype was counted only a few times. The gene calls are TRBV6-2 or TRBV6-3 and TRBJ2-5; D may correspond to TRBD1 or TRBD2 (6 bases each). This CDR3 contains 17 residues. Germline V gene lookup returns CDR1 MNHEY and CDR2 SVGEGT. V was shortened by 3 bases and J by 2 bases, with 19 bases between the two germline ends. The CDR3 loop is CASSYPPSGAGQETQYF. The CDR3 nucleotides read TGTGCCAGCAGTTATCCCCCCTCGGGGGCAGGACAAGAGACCCAGTACTTC.

The chain recombines TRBV18 with TRBJ1-5, with D hard to call. V lost 2 bases, J lost 6 bases, and 8 bases lay in between. From germline, CDR1 is KGHSH and CDR2 LQKENI. The length of the CDR3 is 13 residues. The CDR3, as DNA: TGTGCCAGCTCACCAGGAGGGCCTCAGCCCCAGCATTTT. Translation: CASSPGGPQPQHF.

This clonotype was seen a few times. The chain has TRBV29-1 and TRBJ2-7; the D call may be TRBD1 or TRBD2 (5 bases each). This CDR3 has 14 residues. V lost 7 bases, J lost 4 bases, and 20 bases lay in between. Germline V gives CDR1 SQVTM, CDR2 ANQGSEA. The CDR3 DNA sequence: TGCAGCGCGGTCGGACCGACTTGGGGGTACGAGCAGTACTTC. Protein: CSAVGPTWGYEQYF.

The rearrangement uses TRBV29-1 and TRBJ2-7; unclear D gene. The germline gives CDR1 SQVTM, CDR2 ANQGSEA. CDR3 length equals 12 residues. The V end lost 5 bases, the J end lost 1 base, and 9 bases lay between the germline ends. The CDR3 reads CSVSQESYEQYF. In DNA, the CDR3 is TGCAGCGTTTCCCAGGAGTCCTACGAGCAGTACTTC.

This clonotype was counted only a few times. The gene calls are TRBV27 and TRBJ1-1; 10 bases are shared with TRBD1. The germline CDR1 and CDR2 sequences are MNHEY and SMNVEV (reference sequence). This CDR3 spans 16 amino acids. V lost 4 bases, J lost 9 bases, and 14 bases stayed unmatched. The CDR3 nucleotides are TGTGCCAGCAGTTCCGCCGCGGGACAGGGGTCCCGTCAAGCTTTCTTT. Amino acid sequence: CASSSAAGQGSRQAFF.

This clonotype was seen only a few times. The chain combines TRBV12-3 or TRBV12-4 with TRBJ2-7; D tentatively fits TRBD1 or TRBD2 (6 bases each). This CDR3 spans 14 amino acids. The ends were cut back, 6 bases at V and 5 bases at J, with 17 bases in the middle. CDR3 in amino acids: CASRDNREANEQYF. For the CDR3, the DNA is TGTGCCAGCAGGGACAACAGGGAGGCTAACGAGCAGTACTTC.

The genes are TRBV20-1 and TRBJ2-7, with TRBD2 as a possible D gene (6 bases). Per germline, CDR1 DFQATT and CDR2 SNEGSKA (reference sequence). The CDR3 runs 15 residues. V lost 3 bases to trimming and J lost 4 bases, with 19 bases between them. The CDR3 DNA reads as TGCAGTGCTAGGAGATCAGGAGGGAACCGTTACGAGCAGTACTTC. Translating gives CSARRSGGNRYEQYF.

This clonotype was recorded a few times. V usage is TRBV28 and J usage is TRBJ1-3; no definite D call. The CDR3 runs to 14 residues. Trimming shortened V by 7 bases and J by 0 bases, and 10 bases separated the two germline ends. In germline, CDR1 is MDHEN, CDR2 SYDVKM. CDR3 DNA: TGTGCCAGCACCCTCGGTTTCTCTGGAAACACCATATATTTT. Protein product: CASTLGFSGNTIYF.

This clonotype was seen a few times. The chain recombines TRBV20-1 with TRBJ2-1, with 7 bases that match TRBD2. This CDR3 is built from 12 residues. Unmatched junction bases numbered 3, after V lost 5 bases and J lost 5 bases. Germline V CDR1 and CDR2: DFQATT, SNEGSKA (reference sequence). The CDR3 nucleotides read TGCAGTGCTTGGGAGGGAAACAATGAGCAGTTCTTC. Protein: CSAWEGNNEQFF.

In this sample, this clonotype turned up a few times. The chain combines TRBV5-6 with TRBJ2-5; possibly TRBD1 for D (7 bases). V was pared by 4 bases and J by 1 base, with 20 bases between. Germline CDR1 SGHDT, CDR2 YYEEEE. The CDR3 consists of 17 residues. The CDR3 sequence is CASSPARGTDIQETQYF. In DNA, the CDR3 is TGTGCCAGCAGCCCGGCCCGCGGGACAGATATCCAAGAGACCCAGTACTTC.

A few counts support this clonotype. The V gene is TRBV13, the J gene TRBJ1-1, with 9 bases lining up with TRBD1. The V and J ends lost 4 bases and 7 bases, in that order; junction bases with no gene match: 10. The CDR3 has 15 residues. The V gene's germline CDR1 is PRHDT and CDR2 FYEKMQ (reference sequence). CDR3 region: CASSSGQGRRLEAFF. In nucleotides, the CDR3 is TGTGCCAGCAGCTCCGGACAGGGGCGCCGACTTGAAGCTTTCTTT.

This chain connects TRBV10-3 to TRBJ1-5; D is undetermined. The germline gives CDR1 ENHRY, CDR2 SYGVKD. The CDR3 spans 14 residues. V lost 3 bases to trimming and J lost 7 bases, with 13 bases between them. The CDR3 reads CAISEGSAPQPQHF. CDR3 DNA sequence: TGTGCCATCAGTGAAGGTTCAGCGCCCCAGCCCCAGCATTTT.

This clonotype was observed a few times. V is TRBV2 and J is TRBJ2-1; D gene uncertain. Deletions cut 6 bases from V and 0 bases from J, with 6 bases between. From germline, CDR1 is SNHLY and CDR2 FYNNEI. The CDR3 loop spans 13 amino acids. The DNA of the CDR3 is TGTGCCAGCAGCATGAACTCCTACAATGAGCAGTTCTTC. Translating gives CASSMNSYNEQFF.

The chain combines TRBV7-2 with TRBJ2-4, with D perhaps matching TRBD1 or TRBD2 (5 bases each). CDR3 size: 18 residues. Germline V gives CDR1 SGHTA, CDR2 FQGNSA. The V gene lost 0 bases and the J gene lost 0 bases, with 15 bases spanning the gap. CDR3 DNA sequence: TGTGCCAGCAGCTTAGCACCAGGGACGATCCTAGCCAAAAACATTCAGTACTTC. It yields the protein CASSLAPGTILAKNIQYF.

V is TRBV7-9 and J is TRBJ2-7; 8 bases align to TRBD1. The length of the CDR3 is 17 residues. After removal of 1 base from V and 2 bases from J, the junction contained 10 bases not matched to a gene. CDR1 is SEHNR, CDR2 FQNEAQ, per germline (reference sequence). The CDR3: CASSLESSGTGTYEQYF. CDR3 coding DNA: TGTGCCAGCAGCTTAGAATCTTCCGGGACAGGCACCTACGAGCAGTACTTC.

This chain connects TRBV29-1 to TRBJ1-1, with D possibly TRBD1 on 5 matching bases. V was trimmed by 0 bases and J by 6 bases, leaving 14 bases between them. CDR1 and CDR2 (germline): SQVTM, ANQGSEA. CDR3 size: 14 residues. The CDR3 region is CSVEDYVRASEAFF. CDR3 nucleotide sequence: TGCAGCGTTGAAGATTATGTCAGGGCGTCTGAAGCTTTCTTT.

The chain has TRBV9 and TRBJ2-3; TRBD2 matches 9 bases. V dropped 1 base and J dropped 0; count of bases not matched to a gene: 3. Germline V gene data show CDR1 as SGDLS and CDR2 as YYNGEE. The CDR3 contains 16 residues. CDR3 sequence (DNA): TGTGCCAGCAGCGTAAGCGGGGGGCAAAGCACAGATACGCAGTATTTT. This translates into CASSVSGGQSTDTQYF. The full variable domain, rest sourced from reference TRBV9 and TRBJ2-3, is DSGVTQTPKHLITATGQRVTLRCSPRSGDLSVYWYQQSLDQGLQFLIQYYNGEERAKGNILERFSAQQFPDLHSELNLSSLELGDSALYFCASSVSGGQSTDTQYFGPGTRLTVL.

The table lists this clonotype with a few counts. This rearrangement joins TRBV5-6 to TRBJ2-3; 7 nucleotides agree with TRBD2. This CDR3 is 16 amino acids long. Trimming at V came to 4 bases and at J to 1 base, leaving 9 bases not matched to a gene. Germline loops: CDR1 SGHDT, CDR2 YYEEEE. CDR3 DNA: TGTGCCAGCAGCCCGCAGGCGGGAGACGGCACAGATACGCAGTATTTT. Translated, it gives CASSPQAGDGTDTQYF.

The rearrangement links TRBV12-3 or TRBV12-4 to TRBJ2-5, with TRBD2 matching 14 bases. V dropped 5 bases and J dropped 4; count of bases not matched to a gene: 9. CDR3 size: 17 residues. As DNA, the CDR3 is TGTGCCAGCAGTCGAGGACTAGCGGGAGGATCTAGAGAGACCCAGTACTTC. Protein: CASSRGLAGGSRETQYF.

This clonotype was observed a handful of times. This rearrangement joins TRBV7-2 to TRBJ2-5; D call uncertain. The length of the CDR3 is 14 residues. The V end lost 6 bases, the J end lost 0 bases, and 11 bases lay between the germline ends. Germline V gene lookup returns CDR1 SGHTA and CDR2 FQGNSA. CDR3 amino acids: CASRALAYQETQYF. The CDR3 DNA follows: TGTGCCAGCAGGGCATTGGCGTACCAAGAGACCCAGTACTTC.